This TCR beta chain was obtained from a study of blood T cell repertoires in COVID-19 (dated by TCRdb to the early 2020s). For context, the study as a whole: Samples covering the acute and convalescent phases of COVID-19 were provided by collaborators in the United States, Italy and Spain. Deeply sampled blood TCRbeta repertoires from subjects exposed to, actively infected with, or recovered from COVID-19 were included in the dataset. The samples were drawn from the first 160 participants of the ongoing ImmuneRACE study and from 950 to 1,500 subjects provided by 6 global collaborators. Where available, HLA class I and class II types were taken from metadata supplied by the sample provider and were not determined by assay-based typing. The sample metadata nearly always contained a de-identified subject ID, COVID-19 status, age in years and sex. The material from the prospective study consisted of cDNA or gDNA derived from T cells, B-cell-depleted T cells, or PBMCs. The repertoires were released in a freely available public database intended as a resource for research on the immune response to SARS-CoV-2.

A remark on this clone: Its antigen is currently not known. Nothing much larger sits one base from this clone, and base qualities are not available.

TCRbeta CDR3 regions were amplified from genomic DNA by means of the immunoSEQ Assay, a bias-controlled multiplex PCR. The study's processing was this. The number of nucleated cells in each sample was estimated by amplification of reference gene primers within the assay. To quantify the absolute abundance of each unique TCRbeta CDR3 rearrangement, sequence reads were collapsed and filtered. For each sample, productive Simpson clonality was calculated by taking the square root of Simpson's diversity index across productive rearrangements. As stored in TCRdb, this immuneACCESS dataset retains in-frame rearrangements with V and J assigned. A fraction of the clones does not appear; measured against another copy, unresolved V genes explain less than half of the discrepancy, and the remainder lacks a known reason. Clonal size and the V and J genes are those of that table, whereas D and trimming came from the DNA. The sample yields fewer than 450,000 clones; around 87% were counted once. The ten largest account for about 6.9% of the sample.

One collaborating source in Seattle enrolled patients while the patients were actively infected and followed the patients over time throughout the course of disease. Each collaborating institution followed its own protocols to collect whole blood in K2EDTA tubes. For TCRbeta analysis, collaborators shipped samples in one of three forms: frozen whole blood, isolated PBMCs, or DNA extracted from either of those sample types. The paper's findings and limits, for the study overall: Clinical and demographic metadata were provided uncurated, with the amount varying by source and participant.

The sequence derives from a woman aged 50 to 65 with COVID-19, enrolled during active disease. Sequences were obtained from peripheral blood.

The DNA sequence follows: TGTGCCACCAGTGATCCTCTCAGTCCGGCAGGGGGCACAGATACGCAGTATTTT. Translation gives CATSDPLSPAGGTDTQYF. The chain is encoded by TRBV24-1 joined to TRBJ2-3; a tentative D call is TRBD1 (6 bases match). The V end loses 3 bases and the J end loses 1 base, and a stretch of 19 bases separates them. The CDR3 numbers 18 residues from cysteine through phenylalanine. The entry retains the CDR3 DNA only, 54 bases that are in frame from base 1. The CDR1 and CDR2 encoded by the germline V gene are KGHDR and SFDVKD.